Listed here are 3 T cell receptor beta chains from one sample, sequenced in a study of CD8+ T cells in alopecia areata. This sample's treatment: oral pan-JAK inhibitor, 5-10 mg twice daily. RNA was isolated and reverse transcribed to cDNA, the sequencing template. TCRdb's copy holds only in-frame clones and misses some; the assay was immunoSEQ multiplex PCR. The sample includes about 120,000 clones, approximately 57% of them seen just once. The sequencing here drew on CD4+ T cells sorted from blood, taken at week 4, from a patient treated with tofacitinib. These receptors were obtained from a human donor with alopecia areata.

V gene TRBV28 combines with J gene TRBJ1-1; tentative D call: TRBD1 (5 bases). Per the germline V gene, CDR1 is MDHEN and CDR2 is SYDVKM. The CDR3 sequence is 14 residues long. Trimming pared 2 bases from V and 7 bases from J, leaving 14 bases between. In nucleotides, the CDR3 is TGTGCCAGCAGTTTAAGTCTAGGGGAGTTTGAAGCTTTCTTT. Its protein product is CASSLSLGEFEAFF.

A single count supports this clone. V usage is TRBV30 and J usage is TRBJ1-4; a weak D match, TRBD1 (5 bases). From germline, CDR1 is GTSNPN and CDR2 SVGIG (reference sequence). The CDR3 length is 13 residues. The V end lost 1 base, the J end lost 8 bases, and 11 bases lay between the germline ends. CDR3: CAWSEGDGEKLFF. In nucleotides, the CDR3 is TGTGCCTGGAGTGAAGGGGATGGCGAAAAACTGTTTTTT. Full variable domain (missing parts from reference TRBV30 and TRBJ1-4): SQTIHQWPATLVQPVGSPLSLECTVEGTSNPNLYWYRQAAGRGLQLLFYSVGIGQISSEVPQNLSASRPQDRQFILSSKKLLLSDSGFYLCAWSEGDGEKLFFGSGTQLSVL.

CDR3: CASSFDQETQYF. DNA for the CDR3: TGTGCCAGCAGCTTTGACCAAGAGACCCAGTACTTC. The chain joins TRBV5-6 to TRBJ2-5; D ambiguous. Trimming left V 2 bases short and J 0 bases short, with 2 bases between. The CDR3 consists of 12 residues. Germline V gene sequence: CDR1 SGHDT, CDR2 YYEEEE.